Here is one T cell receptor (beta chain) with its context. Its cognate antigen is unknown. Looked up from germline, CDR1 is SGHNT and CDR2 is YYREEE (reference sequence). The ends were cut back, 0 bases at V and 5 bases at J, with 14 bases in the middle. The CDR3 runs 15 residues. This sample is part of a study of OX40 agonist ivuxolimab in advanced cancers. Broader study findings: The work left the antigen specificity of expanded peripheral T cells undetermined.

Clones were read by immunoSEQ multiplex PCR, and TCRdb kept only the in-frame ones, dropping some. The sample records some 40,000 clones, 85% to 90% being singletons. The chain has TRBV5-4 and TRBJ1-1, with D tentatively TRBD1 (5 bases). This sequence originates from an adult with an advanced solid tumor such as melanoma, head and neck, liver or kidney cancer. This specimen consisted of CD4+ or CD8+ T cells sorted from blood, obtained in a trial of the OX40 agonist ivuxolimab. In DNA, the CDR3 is TGTGCCAGCAGCTTGGATGGGGGATTAGGGACTGAAGCTTTCTTT. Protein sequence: CASSLDGGLGTEAFF.